Listed below are T cell receptor beta chains from one sample, sequenced in a study of long-term antiretroviral therapy in people with HIV. The data were produced by immunoSEQ multiplex PCR, yet TCRdb's version contains in-frame clones alone and is incomplete. The repertoire holds some 25,000 clones, approximately 86% seen once, with roughly 3.5% in the top ten. The specimen was unsorted PBMCs, collected 1.9 years after starting antiretroviral therapy. All receptors come from a woman between 25 and 40 years old with HIV. The CDR3 runs from the conserved cysteine through the conserved F or W. A D gene is named only where the DNA matches it firmly. Clone size, where shown, is once, few, many, or a class for clones that have expanded.

>-|TRBJ1-1|-|TRBV5-6
CASSGGQSKNTEAFF
TGTGCCAGCAGCGGAGGACAGAGTAAGAACACTGAAGCTTTCTTT
>-|TRBJ2-7|TRBD1|TRBV11-2
CASSIISGTGVYEQYF
TGTGCCAGCAGCATAATATCCGGGACAGGGGTATACGAGCAGTACTTC
>-|TRBJ1-2|-|TRBV30
CAWSDGNYGYTF
TGTGCCTGGAGTGACGGGAACTATGGCTACACCTTC
>few|TRBJ2-5|TRBD1|TRBV4-1
CASANGQGRETQYF
TGCGCCAGCGCCAACGGACAGGGGAGAGAGACCCAGTACTTC
>-|TRBJ2-1|TRBD2|TRBV29-1
CSVVMPSGSYNEQFF
TGCAGCGTTGTCATGCCTAGCGGCTCCTACAATGAGCAGTTCTTC
>few|TRBJ1-1|TRBD1|TRBV7-9
CASSSLWTGEVNTEAFF
TGTGCCAGCAGCTCTCTCTGGACAGGGGAGGTGAACACTGAAGCTTTCTTT
>-|TRBJ1-2|-|TRBV7-6
CASSLEVVGQSYTF
TGTGCCAGCAGCTTAGAAGTTGTAGGGCAAAGCTACACCTTC
>-|TRBJ2-3|-|TRBV19
CASSFQGVNTQYF
TGTGCCAGTAGTTTTCAGGGTGTGAATACGCAGTATTTT
>-|TRBJ1-4|-|TRBV20-1
CSAVQHEKLFF
TGCAGTGCTGTTCAGCACGAAAAACTGTTTTTT
>-|TRBJ1-4|-|TRBV7-2
CASSRDSKANEKLFF
TGTGCCAGCAGCCGTGACAGTAAAGCTAATGAAAAACTGTTTTTT
>-|TRBJ2-1|-|TRBV5-1
CASSLGLLNSNEQFF
TGCGCCAGCAGCTTGGGCCTACTGAACAGCAATGAGCAGTTCTTC
>-|TRBJ1-2|-|TRBV19
CASCPGQSYYGYTF
TGTGCCAGTTGCCCCGGGCAGTCCTACTATGGCTACACCTTC
>few|TRBJ1-1|-|TRBV28
CASSLKGGTEAFF
TGTGCCAGCAGTCTGAAGGGGGGCACTGAAGCTTTCTTT
>-|TRBJ1-3|-|TRBV5-1
CASSLLGARNTIYF
TGCGCCAGCAGCTTGCTGGGAGCACGAAACACCATATATTTT
>-|TRBJ2-7|-|TRBV27
CASSSPPYEQYF
TGTGCCAGCAGTTCTCCACCCTACGAGCAGTACTTC
>-|TRBJ1-3|-|TRBV4-2
CASSQTGDPGNTIYF
TGTGCCAGCAGCCAAACCGGGGATCCTGGAAACACCATATATTTT
>-|TRBJ1-2|-|TRBV14
CASSQKQRGGYTF
TGTGCCAGCAGCCAAAAACAGAGGGGTGGCTACACCTTC
>-|TRBJ2-2|-|TRBV9
CASSADRNTGELFF
TGTGCCAGCAGCGCAGACAGGAACACCGGGGAGCTGTTTTTT
>few|TRBJ1-6|-|TRBV7-2
CASSFQRSPLHF
TGTGCCAGCAGCTTCCAAAGGTCACCCCTCCACTTT
>-|TRBJ1-6|-|TRBV5-5
CASSLTPLDLGSYNSPLHF
TGTGCCAGCAGCTTAACCCCCTTGGACCTCGGCTCCTATAATTCACCCCTCCACTTT
>-|TRBJ2-5|TRBD2|TRBV6-1
CASSEMPAGAETQYF
TGTGCCAGCAGTGAAATGCCAGCGGGGGCTGAGACCCAGTACTTC
>-|TRBJ1-1|TRBD1|TRBV30
CAWSKRDRDTEAFF
TGTGCCTGGAGTAAAAGGGACAGGGATACTGAAGCTTTCTTT